The source of this T cell receptor beta chain is a study (TCRdb year 2016). The table lists this clonotype with a few counts. It lacks a known antigen. There are no base qualities to consult, and no much larger clone falls within one base. The CDR3 contains 15 residues, cysteine and phenylalanine counted. The only DNA kept is the CDR3, 45 bases in frame from the first base. CDR1 MNHEY and CDR2 SVGAGI were looked up in the germline V gene. Trimming costs V 0 bases and J 6 bases, and their ends lie 15 bases apart. Receptor amplification or capture employed RT-PCR. These reads were obtained on an Illumina MiSeq. TCRdb trimmed the raw reads at Q25, called clones with MiXCR and kept productive beta chains. Each record represents a unique CDR3 protein, reported with the most common genes and DNA among its rows. The sample table lists fewer than 800,000 distinct CDR3 sequences, more than 13% of them with a count of one. The biggest ten clones account for 3.6% of the sample.

This chain joins TRBV6-5 to TRBJ2-7, with the D gene not confidently named. The sequenced material came from memory CD4+ T cells from blood. This receptor was taken from a female donor in good health, serving as a healthy control. The bases read TGTGCCAGCAGTTACTCGATGAGCGAACTCGGCGAGCAGTACTTC. Translated, it gives CASSYSMSELGEQYF.